The rows below give T cell receptor beta chains drawn from one sample of a study of cytomegalovirus exposure and HLA in healthy donors. Profiled with immunoSEQ multiplex PCR; TCRdb holds only in-frame clones, not every one. The sample yields roughly 170,000 clones, around 80% seen once. The sequenced sample consisted of PBMCs. The receptors shown here come from a woman aged 50 to 60 in good health and CMV-seropositive. CDR3s include the opening cysteine and the closing phenylalanine or tryptophan. A D gene is named only where the DNA matches it firmly. Some rows have no size entry. The others give once, few or many, or a class for an expanded clone.

D: TRBD1; J: TRBJ2-3; size: NA; V: TRBV7-9; DNA: TGTGCCAGCAGCTTTTCCGGGACAGGCACTCACACAGATACGCAGTATTTT; CDR3: CASSFSGTGTHTDTQYF
D: NA; J: TRBJ1-5; size: NA; V: TRBV2; DNA: TGTGCCAGCAGTGAAATGAGTAGAAGCAATCAGCCCCAGCATTTT; CDR3: CASSEMSRSNQPQHF
D: NA; J: TRBJ1-1; size: NA; V: TRBV9; DNA: TGTGCCAGCAGCCCATCCCCCCTACAGGGCTCTACTGAAGCTTTCTTT; CDR3: CASSPSPLQGSTEAFF
D: NA; J: TRBJ1-2; size: NA; V: TRBV5-4; DNA: TGTGCCAGCAGCTTAGGGGGGGACTATGGCTACACCTTC; CDR3: CASSLGGDYGYTF
D: NA; J: TRBJ1-1; size: NA; V: TRBV4-2; DNA: TGTGCCAGCAGCCATCCCGGGAACACTGAAGCTTTCTTT; CDR3: CASSHPGNTEAFF
D: NA; J: TRBJ2-3; size: NA; V: TRBV6-4; DNA: TGTGCCAGCAGTCCCAACGGGTACGGGGCAGATACGCAGTATTTT; CDR3: CASSPNGYGADTQYF
D: NA; J: TRBJ2-1; size: few; V: TRBV5-1; DNA: TGCGCCAGCACTTCCCAGGGGGGAGGATTCAATGAGCAGTTCTTC; CDR3: CASTSQGGGFNEQFF
D: NA; J: TRBJ2-7; size: NA; V: TRBV5-4; DNA: TGTGCCAGCAGCTTGAGGGGCGCAGGGGCCCTCTCTCCGTTC; CDR3: CASSLRGAGALSPF
D: TRBD2; J: TRBJ2-7; size: few; V: TRBV13; DNA: TGTGCCAGCGGTCGACTAGCGGGTTACGAGCAGTACTTC; CDR3: CASGRLAGYEQYF
D: TRBD2; J: TRBJ2-3; size: few; V: TRBV6-4; DNA: TGTGCCACCGCGGGGGGCGCAGACACAGATACGCAGTATTTT; CDR3: CATAGGADTDTQYF
D: NA; J: TRBJ1-5; size: NA; V: TRBV28; DNA: TGTGCCAGCAGTTTCGGGTCAAATCAGCCCCAGCATTTT; CDR3: CASSFGSNQPQHF
D: TRBD1; J: TRBJ1-5; size: few; V: TRBV29-1; DNA: TGCAGCATTACTACAGGGACAGCACACAATCAGCCCCAGCATTTT; CDR3: CSITTGTAHNQPQHF